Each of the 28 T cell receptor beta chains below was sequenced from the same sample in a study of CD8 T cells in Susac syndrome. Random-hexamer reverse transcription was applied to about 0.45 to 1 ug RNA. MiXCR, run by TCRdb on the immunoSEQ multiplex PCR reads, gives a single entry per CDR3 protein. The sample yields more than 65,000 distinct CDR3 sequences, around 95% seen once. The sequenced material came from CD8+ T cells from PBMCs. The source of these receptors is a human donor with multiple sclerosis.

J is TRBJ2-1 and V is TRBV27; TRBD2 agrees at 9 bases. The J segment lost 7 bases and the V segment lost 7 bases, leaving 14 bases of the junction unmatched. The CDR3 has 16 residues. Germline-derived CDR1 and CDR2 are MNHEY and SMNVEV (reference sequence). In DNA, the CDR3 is TGTGCCAGCACCGCCGGGACTAGCCTCGAAGGGAATGAGCAGTTCTTC. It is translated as CASTAGTSLEGNEQFF.

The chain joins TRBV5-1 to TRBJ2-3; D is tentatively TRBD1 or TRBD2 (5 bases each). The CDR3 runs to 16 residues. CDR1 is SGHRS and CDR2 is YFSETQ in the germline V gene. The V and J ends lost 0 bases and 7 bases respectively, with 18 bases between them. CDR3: CASSLGDGTPINTQYF. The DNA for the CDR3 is TGCGCCAGCAGCTTGGGGGACGGCACCCCGATTAATACGCAGTATTTT.

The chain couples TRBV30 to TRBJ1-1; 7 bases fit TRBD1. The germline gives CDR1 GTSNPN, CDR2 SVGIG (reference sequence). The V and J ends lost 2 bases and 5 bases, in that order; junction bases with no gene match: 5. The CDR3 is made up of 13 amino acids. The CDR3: CAWSPTGSTEAFF. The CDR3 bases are TGTGCCTGGAGTCCGACAGGGAGTACTGAAGCTTTCTTT.

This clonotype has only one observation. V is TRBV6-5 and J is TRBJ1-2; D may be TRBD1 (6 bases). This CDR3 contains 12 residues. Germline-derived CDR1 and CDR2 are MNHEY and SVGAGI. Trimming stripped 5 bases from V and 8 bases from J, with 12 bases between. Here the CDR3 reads CASSVQGRGYTF. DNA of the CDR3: TGTGCCAGCAGTGTACAGGGCAGGGGCTACACCTTC.

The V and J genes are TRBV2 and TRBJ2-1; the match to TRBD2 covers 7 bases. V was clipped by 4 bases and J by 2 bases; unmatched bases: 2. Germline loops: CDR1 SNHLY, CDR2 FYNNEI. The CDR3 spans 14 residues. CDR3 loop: CASSGLAAYNEQFF. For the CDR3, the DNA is TGTGCCAGCAGTGGTCTAGCGGCCTACAATGAGCAGTTCTTC.

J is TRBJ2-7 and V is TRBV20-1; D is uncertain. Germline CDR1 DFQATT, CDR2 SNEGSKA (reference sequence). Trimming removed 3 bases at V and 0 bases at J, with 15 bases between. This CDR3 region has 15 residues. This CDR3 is CSASQIALPSYEQYF. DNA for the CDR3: TGCAGTGCTAGCCAGATCGCGCTCCCCTCCTACGAGCAGTACTTC.

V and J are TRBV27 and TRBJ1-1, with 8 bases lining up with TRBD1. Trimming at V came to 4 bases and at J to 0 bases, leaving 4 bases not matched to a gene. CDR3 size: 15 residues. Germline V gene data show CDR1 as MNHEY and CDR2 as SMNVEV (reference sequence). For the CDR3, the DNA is TGTGCCAGCAGTTGGGGACAGGCCATGAACACTGAAGCTTTCTTT. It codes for CASSWGQAMNTEAFF.

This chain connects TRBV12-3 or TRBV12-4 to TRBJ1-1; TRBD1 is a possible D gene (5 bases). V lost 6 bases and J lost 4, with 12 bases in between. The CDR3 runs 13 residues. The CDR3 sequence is CASRRLGVTEAFF. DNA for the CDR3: TGTGCCAGCAGACGACTGGGGGTCACTGAAGCTTTCTTT.

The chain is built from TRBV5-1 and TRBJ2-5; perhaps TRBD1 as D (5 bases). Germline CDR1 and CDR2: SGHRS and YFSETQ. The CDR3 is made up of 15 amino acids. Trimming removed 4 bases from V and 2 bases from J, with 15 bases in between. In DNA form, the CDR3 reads TGCGCCAGCAGCGCCCATCAAGGGGTTCAAGAGACCCAGTACTTC. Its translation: CASSAHQGVQETQYF.

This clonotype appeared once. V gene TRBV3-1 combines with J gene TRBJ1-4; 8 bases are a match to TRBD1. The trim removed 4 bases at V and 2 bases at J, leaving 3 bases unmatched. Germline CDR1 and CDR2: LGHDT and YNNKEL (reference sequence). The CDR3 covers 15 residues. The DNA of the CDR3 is TGTGCCAGCAGCCGGTACAGGGGGACTAATGAAAAACTGTTTTTT. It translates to CASSRYRGTNEKLFF.

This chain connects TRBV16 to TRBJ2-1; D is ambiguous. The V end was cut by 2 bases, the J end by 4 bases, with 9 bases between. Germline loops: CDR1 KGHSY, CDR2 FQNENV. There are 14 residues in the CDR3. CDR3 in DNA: TGTGCCAGCAGCCAAGATCGTTCATACAATGAGCAGTTCTTC. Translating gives CASSQDRSYNEQFF.

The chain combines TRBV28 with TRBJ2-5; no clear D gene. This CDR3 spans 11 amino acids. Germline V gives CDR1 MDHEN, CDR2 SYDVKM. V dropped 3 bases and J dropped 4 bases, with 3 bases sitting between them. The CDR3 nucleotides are TGTGCCAGCAGTTTGTTAGAGACCCAGTACTTC. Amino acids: CASSLLETQYF.

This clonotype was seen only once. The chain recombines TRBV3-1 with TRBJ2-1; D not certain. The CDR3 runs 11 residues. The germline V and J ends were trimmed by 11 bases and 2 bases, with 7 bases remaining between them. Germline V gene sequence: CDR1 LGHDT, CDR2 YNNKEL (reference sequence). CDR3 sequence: CAWAAYNEQFF. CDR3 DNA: TGTGCCTGGGCGGCCTACAATGAGCAGTTCTTC.

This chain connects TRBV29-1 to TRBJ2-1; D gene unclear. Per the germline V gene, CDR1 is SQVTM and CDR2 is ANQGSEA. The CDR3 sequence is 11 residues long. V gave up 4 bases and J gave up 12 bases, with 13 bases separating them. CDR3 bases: TGCAGCGTTGTGACTGCCCATGGGCAGTTCTTC. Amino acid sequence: CSVVTAHGQFF.

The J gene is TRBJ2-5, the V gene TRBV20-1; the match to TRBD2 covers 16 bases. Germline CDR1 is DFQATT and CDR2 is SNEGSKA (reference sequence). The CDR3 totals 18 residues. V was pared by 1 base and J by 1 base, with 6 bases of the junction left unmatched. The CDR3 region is CSARVFGTSGRGQETQYF. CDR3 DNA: TGCAGTGCTAGAGTTTTCGGGACTAGCGGGAGGGGCCAAGAGACCCAGTACTTC.

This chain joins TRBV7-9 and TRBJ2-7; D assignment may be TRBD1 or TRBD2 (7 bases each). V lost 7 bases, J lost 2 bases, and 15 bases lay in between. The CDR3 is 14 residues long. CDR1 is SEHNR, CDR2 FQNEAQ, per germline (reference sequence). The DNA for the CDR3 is TGTGCCAGCACCAAGCGGGACAGCCCCTACGAGCAGTACTTC. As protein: CASTKRDSPYEQYF.

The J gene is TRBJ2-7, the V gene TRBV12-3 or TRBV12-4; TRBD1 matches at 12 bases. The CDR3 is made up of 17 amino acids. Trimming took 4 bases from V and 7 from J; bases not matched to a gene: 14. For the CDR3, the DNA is TGTGCCAGCAGTTCGAAGTACACCGGGACAGGGGGCCGGGAGCAGTACTTC. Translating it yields CASSSKYTGTGGREQYF.

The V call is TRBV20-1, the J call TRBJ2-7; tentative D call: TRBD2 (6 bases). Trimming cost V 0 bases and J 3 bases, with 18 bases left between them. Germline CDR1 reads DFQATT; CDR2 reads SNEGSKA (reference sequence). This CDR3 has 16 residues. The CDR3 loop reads CSARDVGVAEIYEQYF. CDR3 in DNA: TGCAGTGCTAGAGATGTGGGTGTAGCGGAGATCTACGAGCAGTACTTC.

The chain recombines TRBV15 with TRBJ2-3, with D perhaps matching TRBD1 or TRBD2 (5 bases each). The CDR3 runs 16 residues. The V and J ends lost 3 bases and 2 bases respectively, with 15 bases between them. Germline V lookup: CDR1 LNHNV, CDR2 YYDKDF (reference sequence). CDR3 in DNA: TGTGCCACCAGCAGTAAAGAGGGGTTAGTCACAGATACGCAGTATTTT. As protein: CATSSKEGLVTDTQYF.

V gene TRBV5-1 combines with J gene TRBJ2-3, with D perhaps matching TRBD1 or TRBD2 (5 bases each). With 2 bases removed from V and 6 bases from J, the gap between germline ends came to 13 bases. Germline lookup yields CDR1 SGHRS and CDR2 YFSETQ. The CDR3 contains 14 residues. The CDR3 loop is CASSFGQGEDTQYF. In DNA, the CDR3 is TGCGCCAGCAGCTTTGGGCAGGGAGAGGATACGCAGTATTTT.

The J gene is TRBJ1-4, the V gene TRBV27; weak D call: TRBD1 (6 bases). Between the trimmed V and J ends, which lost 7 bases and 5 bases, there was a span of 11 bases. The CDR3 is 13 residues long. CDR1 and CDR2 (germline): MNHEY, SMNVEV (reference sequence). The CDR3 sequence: CASTGTRNEKLFF. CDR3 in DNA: TGTGCCAGCACCGGGACAAGGAATGAAAAACTGTTTTTT.

The CDR3 loop reads CASSEGAISYNEQFF. The DNA for the CDR3 is TGTGCCAGCAGCGAGGGGGCTATCTCCTACAATGAGCAGTTCTTC. The chain couples TRBV28 to TRBJ2-1, with 7 nucleotides matching TRBD1. Germline assignment: CDR1 MDHEN and CDR2 SYDVKM. This CDR3 is 15 amino acids long. V gave up 6 bases and J gave up 0 bases; unmatched junction bases: 5.

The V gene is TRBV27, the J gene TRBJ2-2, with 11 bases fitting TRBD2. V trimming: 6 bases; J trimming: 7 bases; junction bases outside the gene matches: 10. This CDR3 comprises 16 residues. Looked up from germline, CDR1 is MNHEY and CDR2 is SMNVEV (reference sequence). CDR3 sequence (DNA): TGTGCCAGCAGAGCCGGGCTAGCGGGAGGATTCGGGGAGCTGTTTTTT. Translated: CASRAGLAGGFGELFF.

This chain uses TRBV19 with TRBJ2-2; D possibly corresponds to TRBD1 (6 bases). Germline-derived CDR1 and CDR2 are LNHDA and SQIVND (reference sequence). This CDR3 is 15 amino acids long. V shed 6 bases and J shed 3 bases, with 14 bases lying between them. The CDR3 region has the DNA TGTGCCAGTAGGACAGGTGGTAGATACACCGGGGAGCTGTTTTTT. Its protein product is CASRTGGRYTGELFF.

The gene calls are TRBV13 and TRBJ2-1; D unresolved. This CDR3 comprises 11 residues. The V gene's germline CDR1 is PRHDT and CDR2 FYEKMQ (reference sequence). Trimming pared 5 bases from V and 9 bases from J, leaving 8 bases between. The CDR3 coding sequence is TGTGCCAGCAGCGAAGTAGGTGAGCAGTTCTTC. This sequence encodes CASSEVGEQFF.

CDR3 region: CASSETKDQETQYF. In nucleotides, the CDR3 is TGTGCCAGCAGCGAGACAAAGGACCAAGAGACCCAGTACTTC. This chain links TRBV11-2 with TRBJ2-5; D is unclear. V lost 5 bases and J 0 bases, leaving 10 bases between the germline ends. CDR3 length equals 14 residues. Germline V lookup: CDR1 SGHAT, CDR2 FQNNGV.

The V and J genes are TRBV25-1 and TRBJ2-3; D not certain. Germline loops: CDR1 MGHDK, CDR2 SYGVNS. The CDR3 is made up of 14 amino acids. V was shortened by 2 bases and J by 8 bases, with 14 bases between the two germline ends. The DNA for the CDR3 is TGTGCCAGCAGTGAAGTTGTGGGGTCCAGTACGCAGTATTTT. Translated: CASSEVVGSSTQYF.

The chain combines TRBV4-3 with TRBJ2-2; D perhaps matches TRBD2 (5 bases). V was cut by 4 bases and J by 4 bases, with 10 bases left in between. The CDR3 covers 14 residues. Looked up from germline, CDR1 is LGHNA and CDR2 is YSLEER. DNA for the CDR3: TGCGCCAGCAGCCCCGGGATTCTCACCGGGGAGCTGTTTTTT. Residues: CASSPGILTGELFF.